This passage covers 4 T cell receptor beta chains from one sample sequenced in a study of shared clonotypes between healthy human individuals. The assay was immunoSEQ multiplex PCR, and TCRdb's table has in-frame clones only and misses some. Altogether 1.5 million to 1.9 million clones are present, under 99% being singletons, with the ten largest covering around 0.45%. Material: naive CD4+ T cells sorted from blood. Subset indicated: CD45RA+ positively selected. The receptors shown here come from a man younger than 45 in good health.

The rearrangement links TRBV27 to TRBJ1-5; possible D gene TRBD1, 6 bases. Germline lookup yields CDR1 MNHEY and CDR2 SMNVEV (reference sequence). CDR3 size: 16 residues. V was shortened by 6 bases and J by 4 bases, with 19 bases between the two germline ends. CDR3 amino acids: CASSGITGSWNQPQHF. The CDR3 nucleotides are TGTGCCAGCAGCGGGATTACAGGGTCTTGGAATCAGCCCCAGCATTTT.

This chain joins TRBV29-1 and TRBJ2-1; D call uncertain. This CDR3 has 12 amino acids. Trimming took off 4 bases at V and 12 bases at J, with 16 bases between the two ends. Germline V CDR1 and CDR2: SQVTM, ANQGSEA. The chain's CDR3 is CSVVPAGPVQFF. DNA for the CDR3: TGCAGCGTTGTCCCAGCTGGCCCCGTGCAGTTCTTC.

The chain carries TRBV7-2 and TRBJ2-3, with 10 bases lining up with TRBD1. Losses at the gene ends were 7 bases for V and 8 bases for J; bases not matched to a gene: 12. Germline V gives CDR1 SGHTA, CDR2 FQGNSA. The CDR3 is made up of 15 amino acids. CDR3 sequence: CASTAPGQGYGTQYF. CDR3 nucleotides: TGTGCCAGCACCGCCCCGGGACAGGGGTACGGTACGCAGTATTTT. Together with reference TRBV7-2 and TRBJ2-3, the CDR3 gives the full variable domain: GAGVSQSPSNKVTEKGKDVELRCDPISGHTALYWYRQSLGQGLEFLIYFQGNSAPDKSGLPSDRFSAERTGGSVSTLTIQRTQQEDSAVYLCASTAPGQGYGTQYFGPGTRLTVL.

This chain connects TRBV7-6 to TRBJ2-3, with 10 positions matching TRBD2. CDR1 is SGHVS, CDR2 FNYEAQ, per germline. The CDR3 spans 17 residues. V was pared by 1 base and J by 1 base, with 5 bases of the junction left unmatched. The CDR3 loop reads CASSLGGTSARTDTQYF. CDR3 nucleotides: TGTGCCAGCAGCTTAGGGGGGACTAGCGCCCGCACAGATACGCAGTATTTT.